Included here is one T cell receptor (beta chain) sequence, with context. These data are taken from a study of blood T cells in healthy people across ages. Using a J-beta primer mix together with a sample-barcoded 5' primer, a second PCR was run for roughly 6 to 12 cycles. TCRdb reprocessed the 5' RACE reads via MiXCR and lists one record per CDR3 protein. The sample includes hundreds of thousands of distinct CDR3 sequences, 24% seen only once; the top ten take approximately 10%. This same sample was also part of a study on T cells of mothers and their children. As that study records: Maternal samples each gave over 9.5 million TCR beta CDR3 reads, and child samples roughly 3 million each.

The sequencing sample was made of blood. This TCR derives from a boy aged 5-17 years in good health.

CDR3 coding DNA: TGCAGTGCTTCGAGCGGGAGAGGTTCCTACAATGAGCAGTTCTTC. Protein product: CSASSGRGSYNEQFF. The chain is built from TRBV20-1 and TRBJ2-1, with 8 bases lining up with TRBD2. Germline CDR1 is DFQATT and CDR2 is SNEGSKA (reference sequence). CDR3 length equals 15 residues. With 5 bases clipped from V and 1 base from J, the junction kept 7 bases outside the gene matches.